This TCR beta chain was retrieved from a study of immune heterogeneity within non-small cell lung tumors (dated by TCRdb to the late 2010s). Notes on the research overall: By histology, the tumors were 4 squamous cell carcinomas, approximately 10 non-squamous carcinomas and 1 tumor not otherwise specified. Whole-exome sequencing, RNA-seq and TCR beta repertoire sequencing were combined for multiple spatially distinct regions from each NSCLC tumor so that intratumoral immune heterogeneity could be examined. TCR repertoires were analyzed from 57 tumor loci of about 15 patients, while transcriptome data covered only 40 or so loci from roughly eleven patients. For mutant peptides 8 to 11 amino acids long, netMHCpan-3.0 predicted neoantigen binding to the HLA alleles of each patient. The full study reports these points: High-frequency TCR beta clonotypes were found to be largely distinct between individual patients. Within a given patient, the same dominant CDR3B clonotypes showed up repeatedly across loci, although different tumor locations also carried unique high-frequency clones. Local T-cell repertoire clonality showed a statistically significant but moderate positive correlation with local tumor mutational burden (R 0.3 to 0.35).

For the TCR template, genomic DNA was extracted from bulk tumor tissue, and 600 ng of gDNA was amplified for each sample. During surgery, multiple biopsies were taken from each primary tumor, with sampling sites spaced as far apart as possible within the tumor mass. The study cohort was described as untreated, and patients were newly diagnosed NSCLC cases undergoing curative surgery. The samples came from about 16 patients with newly diagnosed non-small cell lung cancer who were having surgery intended to be curative. Resected tumor masses were reviewed by two independent pathologists. Only DNA and RNA samples of high quality went on to sequencing. This clonotype was seen more than once but under ten times. Its antigen is currently not known. No much larger clone exists at a distance of one base, and base qualities are not known. The TCR beta CDR3 region was amplified with a multiplex PCR system, in which a first round of 10 to 11 cycles was run using 32 V-gene forward and 13 J-gene reverse primers. A QIAGEN Multiplex PCR Kit was used for first-round PCR, and the primer sequences were filed in Chinese patent CN105087789A. In a second PCR round, Illumina universal primers were added with the Phusion High-Fidelity PCR Kit. The TCR libraries underwent paired-end sequencing with a read length of 151 bp on the Illumina HiSeq X Ten platform. From the authors' description of their analysis: Reads lacking multiplex PCR primers were removed with Cutadapt, read pairs were merged with PEAR, and CDR3 regions were called with MiXCR default settings. Shannon entropy measured repertoire diversity, while clonality was calculated as one minus the Shannon entropy divided by the ln of the count of productive unique sequences. Clonotypes present at frequencies of at least 0.5% were defined as dominant or high-frequency T-cell clones. In TCRdb, the public reads were trimmed at Q25 with fastp and aligned with MiXCR, with productive beta chains retained. Every distinct CDR3 protein forms one entry, paired with its most common genes and DNA. The V and J calls and clone size come from TCRdb's table, not from the authors' own analysis. For this sample the table gives tens of thousands of distinct CDR3 sequences, of which about 26% were detected only once. 3.5% to 4.5% of the sample is taken by the ten largest.

After removal of 3 bases from V and 5 bases from J, the junction retains 12 bases not matched to a gene. For CDR1 and CDR2, the germline V gene lists SGHNT and YENEEA. Counted from cysteine to phenylalanine, this CDR3 has 18 amino acids. The DNA shown is the 54-base CDR3, in frame from base 1. The sequence was collected from a middle-aged man with non-small cell lung cancer. Recombination linked TRBV11-3 to TRBJ2-4, with TRBD2 identical over 11 junction bases. What was sequenced was lung tumor tissue. The nucleotide sequence reads TGTGCCAGCAGCTTCCATAGCGGGAGGGCTTTGAGTCAAAACATTCAGTACTTC. The translation is CASSFHSGRALSQNIQYF.